This T cell receptor (beta chain) was documented in a study of shared clonotypes between healthy human individuals. In the case of this clone: Its specificity is unknown.

Whole-study findings and limits: The sole specimen, blood, was sampled, and tissue repertoires likely differ.

Libraries were prepared by immunoSEQ multiplex PCR; TCRdb keeps only in-frame clonotypes and omits some of them. The data contain about 490,000 clones, 79% of them singletons. Trimming cost V 5 bases and J 5 bases; bases outside gene matches: 8. Germline V gene lookup returns CDR1 SSHAT and CDR2 FNYEAQ (reference sequence). The CDR3 runs to 14 residues. The receptor's source is a woman aged 40 to 50 in good health. Some clones in this sample may be carry-over from other donors' samples. The sequenced sample consisted of PBMCs. The chain is built from TRBV7-7 and TRBJ2-5, with 7 nucleotides matching TRBD2. The CDR3 spells CASSPEGRVETQYF. CDR3 DNA: TGTGCCAGCAGCCCCGAGGGGAGGGTGGAGACCCAGTACTTC.